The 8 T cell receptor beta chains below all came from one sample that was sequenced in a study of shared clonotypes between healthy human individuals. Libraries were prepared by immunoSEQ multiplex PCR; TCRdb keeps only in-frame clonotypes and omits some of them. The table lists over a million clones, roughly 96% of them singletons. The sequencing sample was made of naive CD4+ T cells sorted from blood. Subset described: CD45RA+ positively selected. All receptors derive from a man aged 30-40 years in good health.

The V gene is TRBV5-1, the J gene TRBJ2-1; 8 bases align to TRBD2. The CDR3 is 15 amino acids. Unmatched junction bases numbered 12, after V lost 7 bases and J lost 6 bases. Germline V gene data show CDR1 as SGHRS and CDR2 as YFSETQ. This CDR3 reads CASEFAAGGINEQFF. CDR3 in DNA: TGCGCCAGCGAATTCGCTGCGGGAGGCATCAATGAGCAGTTCTTC. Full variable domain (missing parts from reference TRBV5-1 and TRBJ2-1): KAGVTQTPRYLIKTRGQQVTLSCSPISGHRSVSWYQQTPGQGLQFLFEYFSETQRNKGNFPGRFSGRQFSNSRSEMNVSTLELGDSALYLCASEFAAGGINEQFFGPGTRLTVL.

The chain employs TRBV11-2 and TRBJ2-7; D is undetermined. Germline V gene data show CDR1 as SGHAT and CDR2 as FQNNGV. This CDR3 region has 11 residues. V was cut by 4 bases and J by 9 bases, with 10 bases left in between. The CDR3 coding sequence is TGTGCCAGCAGCTCACTTAGGAGGCAGTACTTC. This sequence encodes CASSSLRRQYF.

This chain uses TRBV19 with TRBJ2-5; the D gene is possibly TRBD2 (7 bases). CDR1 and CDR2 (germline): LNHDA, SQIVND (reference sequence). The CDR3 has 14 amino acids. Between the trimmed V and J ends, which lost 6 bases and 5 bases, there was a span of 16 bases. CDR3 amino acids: CASRPRGAGETQYF. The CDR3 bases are TGTGCCAGTAGGCCCCGGGGGGCGGGTGAGACCCAGTACTTC. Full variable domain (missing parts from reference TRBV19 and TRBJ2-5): DGGITQSPKYLFRKEGQNVTLSCEQNLNHDAMYWYRQDPGQGLRLIYYSQIVNDFQKGDIAEGYSVSREKKESFPLTVTSAQKNPTAFYLCASRPRGAGETQYFGPGTRLLVL.

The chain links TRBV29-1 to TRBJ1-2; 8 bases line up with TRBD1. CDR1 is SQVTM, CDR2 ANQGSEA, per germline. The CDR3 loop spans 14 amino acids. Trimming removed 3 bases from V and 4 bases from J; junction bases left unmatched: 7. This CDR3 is CSVDSGGAGYGYTF. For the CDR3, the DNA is TGCAGCGTTGACTCAGGGGGCGCTGGCTATGGCTACACCTTC.

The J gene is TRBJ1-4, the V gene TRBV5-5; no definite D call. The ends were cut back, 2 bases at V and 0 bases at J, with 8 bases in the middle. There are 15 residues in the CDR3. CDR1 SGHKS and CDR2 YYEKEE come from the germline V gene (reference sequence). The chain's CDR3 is CASSLGPATNEKLFF. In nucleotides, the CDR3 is TGTGCCAGCAGCTTAGGTCCCGCAACTAATGAAAAACTGTTTTTT.

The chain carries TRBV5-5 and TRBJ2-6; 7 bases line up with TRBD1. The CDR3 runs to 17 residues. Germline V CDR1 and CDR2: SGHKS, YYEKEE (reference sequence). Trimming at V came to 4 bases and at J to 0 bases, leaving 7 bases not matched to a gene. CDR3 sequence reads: CASSKRQGSSGANVLTF. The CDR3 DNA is TGTGCCAGCAGCAAAAGACAGGGTAGCTCTGGGGCCAACGTCCTGACTTTC. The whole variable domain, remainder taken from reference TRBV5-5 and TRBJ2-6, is DAGVTQSPTHLIKTRGQQVTLRCSPISGHKSVSWYQQVLGQGPQFIFQYYEKEERGRGNFPDRFSARQFPNYSSELNVNALLLGDSALYLCASSKRQGSSGANVLTFGAGSRLTVL.

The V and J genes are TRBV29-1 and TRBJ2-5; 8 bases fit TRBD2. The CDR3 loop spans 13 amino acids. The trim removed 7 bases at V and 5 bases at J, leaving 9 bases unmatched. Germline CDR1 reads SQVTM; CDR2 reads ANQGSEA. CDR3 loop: CSEQLAVGETQYF. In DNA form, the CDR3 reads TGCAGCGAGCAACTAGCGGTGGGGGAGACCCAGTACTTC.

CDR3 sequence: CASRFITDTQYF. CDR3 DNA: TGCGCCAGCAGATTCATCACAGATACGCAGTATTTT. This chain links TRBV5-1 with TRBJ2-3; D is uncertain. The CDR3 runs 12 residues. Trimming removed 5 bases from V and 2 bases from J, with 6 bases in between. Germline CDR1 and CDR2: SGHRS and YFSETQ.